The 26 T cell receptor beta chains below all came from one sample that was sequenced in a study of CD8+ T cells in alopecia areata. The treatment here: oral pan-JAK inhibitor, 5-10 mg twice daily. Extraction of RNA preceded its reverse transcription into cDNA, which served as the sequencing template. Only in-frame clones appear in the TCRdb table, and some are missing; sequencing was by immunoSEQ multiplex PCR. The repertoire holds approximately 200,000 clones, 50% to 60% seen once, with about 3% in the top ten. Sequencing used CD4+ T cells sorted from blood, obtained at week 4, from a patient treated with tofacitinib. The receptors were sampled from a human donor with alopecia areata.

This clone occurred a few times. The chain joins TRBV28 to TRBJ2-7; D unresolved. Per germline, CDR1 MDHEN and CDR2 SYDVKM. V was cut by 2 bases and J by 1 base, with 12 bases left in between. The CDR3 extends over 15 amino acids. CDR3 protein: CASSLQAAGSYEQYF. In DNA form, the CDR3 reads TGTGCCAGCAGTTTACAGGCCGCCGGTTCCTACGAGCAGTACTTC. The whole variable domain, remainder taken from reference TRBV28 and TRBJ2-7, is DVKVTQSSRYLVKRTGEKVFLECVQDMDHENMFWYRQDPGLGLRLIYFSYDVKMKEKGDIPEGYSVSREKKERFSLILESASTNQTSMYLCASSLQAAGSYEQYFGPGTRLTVT.

The chain uses TRBV28 and TRBJ2-5; the D call may be TRBD1 or TRBD2 (5 bases each). Germline V gene lookup returns CDR1 MDHEN and CDR2 SYDVKM. V was cut by 6 bases and J by 5 bases, with 16 bases left in between. This CDR3 region has 14 residues. The CDR3 reads CASSIPGPRETQYF. CDR3 sequence (DNA): TGTGCCAGCAGCATCCCGGGACCAAGGGAGACCCAGTACTTC.

This chain connects TRBV29-1 to TRBJ1-4; D is undetermined. Germline values: CDR1 SQVTM, CDR2 ANQGSEA. The CDR3 totals 11 residues. V was cut by 2 bases and J by 8 bases, with 6 bases left in between. The CDR3 region is CSVEKEEKLFF. CDR3 DNA: TGCAGCGTTGAAAAGGAGGAAAAACTGTTTTTT.

CDR3 bases: TGTGCCAGCAGCCCCAACCGGGCCGTCGCTCAACCATACACAGATACGCAGTATTTT. Amino acids: CASSPNRAVAQPYTDTQYF. The genes are TRBV13 and TRBJ2-3, with D unclear. Germline V lookup: CDR1 PRHDT, CDR2 FYEKMQ (reference sequence). The CDR3 runs 19 residues. The V end was cut by 5 bases, the J end by 2 bases, with 26 bases between.

J is TRBJ2-7 and V is TRBV20-1; D is unclear. There are 11 residues in the CDR3. Per germline, CDR1 DFQATT and CDR2 SNEGSKA (reference sequence). Between the trimmed V and J ends, which lost 6 bases and 5 bases, there was a span of 11 bases. CDR3 nucleotide sequence: TGCAGTGCCGGGCTAGGCCACGAGCAGTACTTC. It yields the protein CSAGLGHEQYF.

With regard to this clone: At one end, the junction sequence differs from germline, possibly due to a read error. The chain employs TRBV7-7 and TRBJ2-1, with a tentative D call TRBD1 (5 bases). The CDR3 covers 13 residues. Per the germline V gene, CDR1 is SSHAT and CDR2 is FNYEAQ (reference sequence). CDR3 bases: TGTGCTAGCAGCTCAGGGTTAAGGAATGAGCAGTTCTTC. This gives the protein CASSSGLRNEQFF.

The sample holds a few counts of this clone. The chain employs TRBV29-1 and TRBJ2-1; D remains ambiguous. The CDR3 sequence is 10 residues long. Trimming removed 5 bases from V and 5 bases from J, with 4 bases in between. CDR1 is SQVTM and CDR2 is ANQGSEA in the germline V gene. The CDR3, as DNA: TGCAGCGTTACCGACAATGAGCAGTTCTTC. This translates into CSVTDNEQFF.

V usage is TRBV7-2 and J usage is TRBJ2-2, with TRBD2 matching over 13 bases. Losses at the gene ends were 4 bases for V and 8 bases for J; bases not matched to a gene: 13. Germline values: CDR1 SGHTA, CDR2 FQGNSA. The CDR3 is 18 amino acids. As DNA, the CDR3 is TGTGCCAGCAGCTCCACACCGAACTTGGGACTAGCGGGGGGGGAGCTGTTTTTT. As protein: CASSSTPNLGLAGGELFF.

CDR3 in amino acids: CASSLLGTSGGAYNEQFF. The CDR3 region has the DNA TGTGCCAGCAGTTTACTCGGGACTAGCGGAGGGGCCTACAATGAGCAGTTCTTC. V is TRBV27 and J is TRBJ2-7; TRBD2 agrees at 11 bases. The J call is in doubt because the DNA end fits TRBJ2-1 better. Germline CDR1 is MNHEY and CDR2 is SMNVEV (reference sequence). CDR3 size: 18 residues.

This clone was observed a single time. The genes are TRBV27 and TRBJ1-2, with 8 bases matching TRBD1. The ends lost 5 bases at V and 7 bases at J; junction bases unmatched: 6. The CDR3 runs to 13 residues. Per germline, CDR1 MNHEY and CDR2 SMNVEV (reference sequence). This chain's CDR3 is CASSRAGGSGYTF. DNA of the CDR3: TGTGCCAGCAGTCGGGCAGGGGGCTCTGGCTACACCTTC.

On this clone: Other nucleotide sequences in the sample specify the same CDR3. This chain connects TRBV29-1 to TRBJ1-1; D is perhaps TRBD1 (6 bases). The CDR3 loop spans 12 amino acids. In germline, CDR1 is SQVTM, CDR2 ANQGSEA. The germline V and J ends were trimmed by 7 bases and 1 base, with 10 bases remaining between them. CDR3 coding DNA: TGCAGCGCTGGACAGCAGAACACTGAAGCTTTCTTT. It translates to CSAGQQNTEAFF.

V and J are TRBV4-1 and TRBJ2-7; tentatively, D is TRBD2 (5 bases). The CDR3 spans 12 residues. Germline CDR1 reads MGHRA; CDR2 reads YSYEKL. V was shortened by 3 bases and J by 3 bases, with 6 bases between the two germline ends. Written as DNA, the CDR3 is TGCGCCAGCAGCCACCGGGACTACGAGCAGTACTTC. Residues: CASSHRDYEQYF.

This chain's CDR3 is CASSQWARGGINEQFF. CDR3 bases: TGTGCCAGCAGCCAATGGGCACGTGGAGGCATAAATGAGCAGTTCTTC. The chain is built from TRBV14 and TRBJ2-1; D is possibly TRBD2 (5 bases). The CDR3 spans 16 residues. From germline, CDR1 is SGHDN and CDR2 FVKESK. Trimming cost V 2 bases and J 7 bases, with 18 bases left between them. The complete variable domain, with remaining parts taken from reference TRBV14 and TRBJ2-1, reads EAGVTQFPSHSVIEKGQTVTLRCDPISGHDNLYWYRRVMGKEIKFLLHFVKESKQDESGMPNNRFLAERTGGTYSTLKVQPAELEDSGVYFCASSQWARGGINEQFFGPGTRLTVL.

The V call is TRBV29-1, the J call TRBJ2-5; no clear D gene. The CDR3 extends over 13 amino acids. Trimming stripped 4 bases from V and 1 base from J, with 10 bases between. CDR1 and CDR2 (germline): SQVTM, ANQGSEA. The CDR3 sequence: CSVAGQPQETQYF. The CDR3 DNA sequence: TGCAGCGTTGCGGGCCAGCCCCAAGAGACCCAGTACTTC.

The CDR3 loop is CAWSAGRDQPQHF. Here the CDR3 DNA reads TGTGCCTGGAGTGCAGGGCGTGATCAGCCCCAGCATTTT. The chain combines TRBV30 with TRBJ1-5; weak D call: TRBD1 (5 bases). Trimming stripped 1 base from V and 5 bases from J, with 9 bases between. The CDR3 is 13 amino acids. Germline loops: CDR1 GTSNPN, CDR2 SVGIG (reference sequence).

Comments on this clone: Other nucleotide sequences in the sample specify the same CDR3. J is TRBJ2-7 and V is TRBV29-1, with 9 positions matching TRBD1. Per germline, CDR1 SQVTM and CDR2 ANQGSEA. This CDR3 spans 12 amino acids. After removal of 4 bases from V and 4 bases from J, the junction contained 2 bases not matched to a gene. CDR3 bases: TGCAGCGTTGGGGACAGGGCTTACGAGCAGTACTTC. Residues: CSVGDRAYEQYF.

This clone was recorded a few times. V gene TRBV4-3 combines with J gene TRBJ1-5; TRBD1 agrees at 10 bases. Germline V gene lookup returns CDR1 LGHNA and CDR2 YSLEER. With V trimmed by 4 bases and J by 7 bases, 7 bases remained unmatched. This CDR3 is 15 amino acids long. CDR3 protein: CASSLGTGEGQPQHF. In DNA, the CDR3 is TGCGCCAGCAGCCTGGGGACAGGGGAAGGACAGCCCCAGCATTTT.

The chain combines TRBV25-1 with TRBJ2-7; 8 bases are a match to TRBD1. Germline V lookup: CDR1 MGHDK, CDR2 SYGVNS. V lost 5 bases to trimming and J lost 5 bases; unmatched junction nucleotides: 14. This CDR3 contains 16 residues. In nucleotides, the CDR3 is TGTGCCAGCAGTCCGATACCCGGGACAGGTCCGGACGAGCAGTACTTC. It specifies CASSPIPGTGPDEQYF.

The rearrangement links TRBV5-1 to TRBJ2-2, with 8 bases aligning to TRBD2. The germline V gene encodes CDR1 SGHRS and CDR2 YFSETQ. V shed 4 bases, J shed 5 bases, and the junction held 10 bases outside the gene matches. CDR3 length equals 16 residues. CDR3 sequence: CASSPTGLVSTGELFF. DNA for the CDR3: TGCGCCAGCAGCCCTACGGGACTAGTCTCGACCGGGGAGCTGTTTTTT.

This clone has just one count. The V gene is TRBV5-1, the J gene TRBJ2-6; TRBD1 agrees at 9 bases. Unmatched junction bases numbered 2, after V lost 2 bases and J lost 2 bases. This CDR3 contains 16 residues. CDR1 SGHRS and CDR2 YFSETQ come from the germline V gene. In DNA form, the CDR3 reads TGCGCCAGCAGCTTACAGGGGGCGACTGGGGCCAACGTCCTGACTTTC. Translating it yields CASSLQGATGANVLTF.

The V call is TRBV30, the J call TRBJ1-2, with D possibly being TRBD1 (5 bases). This CDR3 region has 14 residues. V shed 2 bases and J shed 3 bases, with 13 bases lying between them. Germline V gene lookup returns CDR1 GTSNPN and CDR2 SVGIG (reference sequence). The CDR3 DNA reads TGTGCCTGGAGTCCCCAGGGTCGAGACTATGGCTACACCTTC. Translating gives CAWSPQGRDYGYTF.

This clone has only a few counts. The chain couples TRBV6-1 to TRBJ2-6; perhaps TRBD2 as D (6 bases). The CDR3 sequence is 15 residues long. Germline V gene lookup returns CDR1 MNHNS and CDR2 SASEGT. V was pared by 5 bases and J by 4 bases, with 12 bases between. In DNA, the CDR3 is TGTGCCAGCAGTTCCGGGACTGGAGGGGCCAACGTCCTGACTTTC. Translation: CASSSGTGGANVLTF.

This clone was observed a few times. This chain connects TRBV2 to TRBJ1-2, with 7 positions matching TRBD1. Unmatched junction bases numbered 3, after V lost 4 bases and J lost 4 bases. Germline V gene sequence: CDR1 SNHLY, CDR2 FYNNEI. The CDR3 is made up of 13 amino acids. CDR3 nucleotides: TGTGCCAGCAGTGCACAGGGGACCTATGGCTACACCTTC. Translation gives CASSAQGTYGYTF. The entire variable domain, with the rest obtained from reference TRBV2 and TRBJ1-2, is as follows: EPEVTQTPSHQVTQMGQEVILRCVPISNHLYFYWYRQILGQKVEFLVSFYNNEISEKSEIFDDQFSVERPDGSNFTLKIRSTKLEDSAMYFCASSAQGTYGYTFGSGTRLTVV.

This chain uses TRBV30 with TRBJ2-2, with D maybe TRBD1 (6 bases). CDR3 length equals 14 residues. Trimming stripped 6 bases from V and 6 bases from J, with 17 bases between. CDR1 is GTSNPN and CDR2 is SVGIG in the germline V gene (reference sequence). The DNA for the CDR3 is TGTGCCTGCTACAGGGCCTTTGGGGCCGGGGAGCTGTTTTTT. Residues: CACYRAFGAGELFF.

The J gene is TRBJ2-5, the V gene TRBV5-4; D possibly uses TRBD1 or TRBD2 (6 bases each). Germline V gene sequence: CDR1 SGHNT, CDR2 YYREEE (reference sequence). CDR3 size: 13 residues. V dropped 2 bases and J dropped 3 bases, with 8 bases sitting between them. The CDR3 sequence is CASSFRGEETQYF. Here the CDR3 DNA reads TGTGCCAGCAGCTTTAGGGGGGAAGAGACCCAGTACTTC.

This clone has only a few counts. The V gene is TRBV6-5, the J gene TRBJ2-1; 7 bases agree with TRBD1. The CDR3 loop spans 14 amino acids. Germline V lookup: CDR1 MNHEY, CDR2 SVGAGI. V was clipped by 4 bases and J by 6 bases; unmatched bases: 6. CDR3 nucleotide sequence: TGTGCCAGCAGTTCGACAGGGTCGGGCAATGAGCAGTTCTTC. Translated: CASSSTGSGNEQFF.